This T cell receptor (beta chain) was recovered during a study of T cells in Graves' hyperthyroidism and ophthalmopathy. General study findings and limits: The authors' 13 V-J model separated ophthalmopathy from stable hyperthyroidism.

This clonotype was observed a single time. No antigen is known for it. CDR3 length equals 15 residues. CDR1 is LGHNA and CDR2 is YSLEER in the germline V gene. V was cut by 0 bases and J by 4 bases, with 10 bases left in between. RNA transcripts served as the template for amplifying TCR beta CDR3 regions. The HTBI primer set drove a first-round RT-PCR of the TCR CDR3. TCRdb redid the calling of the multiplex PCR reads with MiXCR, one entry per CDR3 protein. The sample yields some 490,000 distinct CDR3 sequences, 15% to 20% seen once. The chain carries TRBV4-3 and TRBJ2-1; D unresolved. This sequence was found in a woman between 25 and 40 years old with Graves' ophthalmopathy. The sample taken for sequencing was blood. The CDR3 DNA is TGCGCCAGCAGCCAAGATCGGCAGCCATACAATGAGCAGTTCTTC. This encodes CASSQDRQPYNEQFF.